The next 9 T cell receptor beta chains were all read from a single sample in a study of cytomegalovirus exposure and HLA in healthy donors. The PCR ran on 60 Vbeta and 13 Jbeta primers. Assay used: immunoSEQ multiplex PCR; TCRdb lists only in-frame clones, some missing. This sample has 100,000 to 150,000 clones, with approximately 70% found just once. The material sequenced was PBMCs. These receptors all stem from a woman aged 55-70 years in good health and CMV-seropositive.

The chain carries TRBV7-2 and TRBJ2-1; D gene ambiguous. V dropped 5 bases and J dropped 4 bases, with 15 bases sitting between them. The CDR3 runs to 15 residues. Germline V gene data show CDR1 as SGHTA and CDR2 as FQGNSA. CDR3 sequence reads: CASSPGRSGYNEQFF. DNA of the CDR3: TGTGCCAGCAGCCCCGGCCGTTCGGGTTACAATGAGCAGTTCTTC.

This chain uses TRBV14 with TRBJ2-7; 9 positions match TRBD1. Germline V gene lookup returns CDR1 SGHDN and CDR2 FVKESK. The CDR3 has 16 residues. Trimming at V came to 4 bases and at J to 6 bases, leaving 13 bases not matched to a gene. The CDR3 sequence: CASSRPTGQGPGEQYF. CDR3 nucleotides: TGTGCCAGCAGCCGACCAACGGGACAGGGACCTGGCGAGCAGTACTTC.

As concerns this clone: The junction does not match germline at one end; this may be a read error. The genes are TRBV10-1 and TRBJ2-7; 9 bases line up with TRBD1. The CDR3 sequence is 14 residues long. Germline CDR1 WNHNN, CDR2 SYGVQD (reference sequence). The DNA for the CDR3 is TGCGCCAGCAGCCGGGACAGGGCAACTTACGGGCAGTACTTC. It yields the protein CASSRDRATYGQYF.

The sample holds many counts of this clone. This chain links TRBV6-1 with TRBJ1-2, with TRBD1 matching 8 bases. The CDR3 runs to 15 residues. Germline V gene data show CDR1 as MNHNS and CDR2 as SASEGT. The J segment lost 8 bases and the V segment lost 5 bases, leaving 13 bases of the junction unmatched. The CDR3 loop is CASSPEAGGARGYTF. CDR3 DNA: TGTGCCAGCAGTCCCGAGGCAGGGGGCGCGAGGGGCTACACCTTC.

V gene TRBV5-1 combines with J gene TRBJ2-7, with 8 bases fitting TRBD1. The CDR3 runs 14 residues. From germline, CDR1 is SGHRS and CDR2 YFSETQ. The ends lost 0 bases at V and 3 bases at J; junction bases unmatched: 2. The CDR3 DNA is TGCGCCAGCAGCTTGGCAGGGGGCAGCTACGAGCAGTACTTC. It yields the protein CASSLAGGSYEQYF.

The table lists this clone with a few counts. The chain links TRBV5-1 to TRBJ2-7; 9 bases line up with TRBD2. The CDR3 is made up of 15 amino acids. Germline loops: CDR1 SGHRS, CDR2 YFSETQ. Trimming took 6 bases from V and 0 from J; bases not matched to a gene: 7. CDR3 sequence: CASTPTAGGSYEQYF. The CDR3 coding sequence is TGCGCCAGCACCCCCACAGCGGGGGGCTCCTACGAGCAGTACTTC.

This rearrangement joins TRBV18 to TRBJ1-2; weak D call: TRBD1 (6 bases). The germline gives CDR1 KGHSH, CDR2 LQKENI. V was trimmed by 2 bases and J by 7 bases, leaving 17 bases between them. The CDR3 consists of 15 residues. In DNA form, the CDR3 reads TGTGCCAGCTCACCAGGGGACGGGGGGCTCTCTGGCTACACCTTC. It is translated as CASSPGDGGLSGYTF.

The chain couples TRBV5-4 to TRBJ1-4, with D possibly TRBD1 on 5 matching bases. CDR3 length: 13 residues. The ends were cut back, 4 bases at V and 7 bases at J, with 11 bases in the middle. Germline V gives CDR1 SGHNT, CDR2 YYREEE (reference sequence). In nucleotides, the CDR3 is TGTGCCAGCAGCCTCCCGGGGGGTGAAAAACTGTTTTTT. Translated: CASSLPGGEKLFF.

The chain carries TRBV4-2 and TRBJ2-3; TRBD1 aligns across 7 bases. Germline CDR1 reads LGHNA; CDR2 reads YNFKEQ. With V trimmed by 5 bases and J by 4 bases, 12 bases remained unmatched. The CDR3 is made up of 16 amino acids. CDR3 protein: CASSATEGAVADTQYF. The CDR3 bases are TGTGCCAGCAGCGCTACCGAGGGGGCGGTCGCAGATACGCAGTATTTT.